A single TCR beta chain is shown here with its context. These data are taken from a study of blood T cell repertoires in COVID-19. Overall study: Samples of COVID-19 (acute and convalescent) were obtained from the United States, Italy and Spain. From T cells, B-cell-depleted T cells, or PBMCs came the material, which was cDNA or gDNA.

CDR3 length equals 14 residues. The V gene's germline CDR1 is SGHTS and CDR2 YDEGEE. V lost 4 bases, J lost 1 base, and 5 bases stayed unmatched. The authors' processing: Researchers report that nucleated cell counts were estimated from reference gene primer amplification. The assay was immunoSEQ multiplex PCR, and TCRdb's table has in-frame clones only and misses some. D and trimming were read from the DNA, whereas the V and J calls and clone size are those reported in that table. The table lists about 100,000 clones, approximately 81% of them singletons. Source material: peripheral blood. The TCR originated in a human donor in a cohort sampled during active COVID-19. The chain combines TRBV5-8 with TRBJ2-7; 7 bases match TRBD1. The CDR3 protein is CASSHRQGSYEQYF. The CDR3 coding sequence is TGTGCCAGCAGCCACAGACAGGGTTCCTACGAGCAGTACTTC.